The 19 T cell receptor beta chains in this list originate from one sample, sequenced in a study of T cells expressing NK-cell markers. TCRdb re-called the 5' RACE reads, yielding one record per CDR3 amino acid sequence without DNA. The sample has about 260,000 distinct CDR3 sequences. The source material was blood T cells: a sorted CD56 or NKG2C T cell subset, CD4+ or CD8+ T cells, or bulk PBMC T cells (not recorded which). These receptors all come from a woman between 18 and 75 years old in good health.

The rearrangement joins TRBV27 to TRBJ2-1; the D call of TRBD1 rests on TCRdb alone, since no DNA is present to check it. CDR3 size: 15 residues. Germline CDR1 reads MNHEY; CDR2 reads SMNVEV (reference sequence). This chain's CDR3 is CASSRYGTGINEQFF.

The chain carries TRBV18 and TRBJ2-1; TCRdb names TRBD2, which stays unverified in the absence of DNA. From germline, CDR1 is KGHSH and CDR2 LQKENI. The CDR3 totals 16 residues. The CDR3 loop reads CASSPPTSGRSNEQFF.

The chain combines TRBV4-3 with TRBJ1-2. The CDR3 spans 15 residues. CDR1 and CDR2 from the germline V gene are LGHNA and YSLEER. CDR3: CASSQDFGAFYGYTF.

Here the CDR3 reads CSARVGTSGSYGELFF. The chain employs TRBV20-1 and TRBJ2-2; no DNA is available, so the TRBD2 call from TCRdb remains unchecked. The length of the CDR3 is 16 residues. The germline CDR1 and CDR2 sequences are DFQATT and SNEGSKA (reference sequence).

The genes are TRBV4-2 and TRBJ2-1; TCRdb proposes TRBD2, but this gene call is untestable without DNA. The CDR3 has 15 amino acids. CDR1 is LGHNA and CDR2 is YNFKEQ in the germline V gene. This chain's CDR3 is CASSAGLAGFNEQFF.

The rearrangement links TRBV7-8 to TRBJ2-3; TCRdb's D call, TRBD2, is unchecked because there is no DNA. The CDR3 is 15 residues long. CDR1 is SGHVS, CDR2 FQNEAQ, per germline. CDR3 residues: CASSLLGGATDTQYF. Drawing the rest from reference TRBV7-8 and TRBJ2-3, the complete variable domain is GAGVSQSPRYKVAKRGQDVALRCDPISGHVSLFWYQQALGQGPEFLTYFQNEAQLDKSGLPSDRFFAERPEGSVSTLKIQRTQQEDSAVYLCASSLLGGATDTQYFGPGTRLTVL.

The chain joins TRBV30 to TRBJ2-1. This CDR3 contains 11 residues. Per germline, CDR1 GTSNPN and CDR2 SVGIG (reference sequence). The CDR3 sequence is CAWSRNNEQFF.

CDR3 loop: CASSFDRGLKTQYF. V is TRBV13 and J is TRBJ2-5; the TRBD1 assignment by TCRdb is unverifiable without DNA. Germline CDR1 is PRHDT and CDR2 is FYEKMQ (reference sequence). CDR3 length equals 14 residues.

V gene TRBV7-2 combines with J gene TRBJ2-6. Germline assignment: CDR1 SGHTA and CDR2 FQGNSA. The CDR3 is made up of 15 amino acids. CDR3 loop: CASSPRHSGANVLTF.

The chain is built from TRBV5-1 and TRBJ1-5; TCRdb's assignment of TRBD1 cannot be checked, as there is no DNA. CDR1 is SGHRS and CDR2 is YFSETQ in the germline V gene. The CDR3 is 15 residues long. CDR3 in amino acids: CASARGTGFDQPQHF.

The V call is TRBV20-1, the J call TRBJ2-2; TCRdb lists TRBD1, though no DNA is available to test this call. This CDR3 is 13 amino acids long. CDR1 is DFQATT and CDR2 is SNEGSKA in the germline V gene (reference sequence). The CDR3 loop is CSARSGDHGELFF.

The J gene is TRBJ2-2, the V gene TRBV7-2; without DNA, the TCRdb call of TRBD2 cannot be checked. This CDR3 has 16 residues. Germline V gives CDR1 SGHTA, CDR2 FQGNSA. CDR3 region: CASSFASGGAGGELFF.

This chain uses TRBV19 with TRBJ2-1; TCRdb calls TRBD2, which cannot be checked without DNA. The CDR3 has 14 residues. From germline, CDR1 is LNHDA and CDR2 SQIVND (reference sequence). The chain's CDR3 is CASSIGLAVDEQFF.

The chain couples TRBV18 to TRBJ2-5; TCRdb calls TRBD1, which cannot be checked without DNA. This CDR3 spans 13 amino acids. Germline-derived CDR1 and CDR2 are KGHSH and LQKENI. Here the CDR3 reads CASSSGQQETQYF.

The chain's CDR3 is CASSLHGRQEETQYF. The rearrangement links TRBV7-2 to TRBJ2-5; the TCRdb D gene call, TRBD1, has no DNA to confirm it. The CDR3 loop spans 15 amino acids. Germline V gene lookup returns CDR1 SGHTA and CDR2 FQGNSA. Together with reference TRBV7-2 and TRBJ2-5, the CDR3 gives the full variable domain: GAGVSQSPSNKVTEKGKDVELRCDPISGHTALYWYRQSLGQGLEFLIYFQGNSAPDKSGLPSDRFSAERTGGSVSTLTIQRTQQEDSAVYLCASSLHGRQEETQYFGPGTRLLVL.

The chain links TRBV20-1 to TRBJ2-6. The germline CDR1 and CDR2 sequences are DFQATT and SNEGSKA (reference sequence). This CDR3 spans 14 amino acids. The CDR3 loop reads CSAPPTPGANVLTF.

V gene TRBV7-2 combines with J gene TRBJ2-1; no DNA is available, so the TRBD2 call from TCRdb remains unchecked. Germline loops: CDR1 SGHTA, CDR2 FQGNSA. This CDR3 region has 16 residues. The CDR3 reads CASSPRGLAGGNEQFF. Full variable domain (rest looked up from reference TRBV7-2 and TRBJ2-1): GAGVSQSPSNKVTEKGKDVELRCDPISGHTALYWYRQSLGQGLEFLIYFQGNSAPDKSGLPSDRFSAERTGGSVSTLTIQRTQQEDSAVYLCASSPRGLAGGNEQFFGPGTRLTVL.

The genes are TRBV9 and TRBJ2-1; TCRdb gives TRBD2 as the D gene, but with no DNA this cannot be confirmed. Germline CDR1 is SGDLS and CDR2 is YYNGEE. The CDR3 consists of 17 residues. CDR3 loop: CASSVAWGLAAYNEQFF.

This sequence joins TRBV12-3 or TRBV12-4 and TRBJ2-7; absent DNA, TCRdb's TRBD2 call cannot be checked. This CDR3 spans 15 amino acids. The CDR3 reads CASRAGRRQSYEQYF.